These T cell receptor beta chains were read from a single sample in a study of shared clonotypes between healthy human individuals. TCRdb's copy holds only in-frame clones and misses some; the assay was immunoSEQ multiplex PCR. The sample gives millions of clones, more than 80% of which show up once; roughly 0.14% is in the top ten. Sequenced material: naive CD4+ T cells sorted from blood. Receptors originate from a man aged 18 to 30 in good health. Each CDR3 is given with its conserved first and last residue. D genes are given only for firm matches. Clone size, where shown, is once, few, many, or a class for clones that have expanded.

CDR3nt	CDR3aa	j_gene	d_gene	v_gene	abundance
TGTGCCAGCAGCTTAGACTACAGGGTATCCTCTGGGGCCAACGTCCTGACTTTC	CASSLDYRVSSGANVLTF	TRBJ2-6	-	TRBV7-2	-
TGCGCCAGCAGCTTGGGTGGTTTAGGCAATCAGCCCCAGCATTTT	CASSLGGLGNQPQHF	TRBJ1-5	-	TRBV5-1	-
TGTGCCAGCAGCGTAGACAGGAAGGCTAACTATGGCTACACCTTC	CASSVDRKANYGYTF	TRBJ1-2	-	TRBV9	-
TGTGCCAGCAGCTTACGAGGGACCTACGAGCAGTACTTC	CASSLRGTYEQYF	TRBJ2-7	-	TRBV7-9	-
TGTGCCACCACCCCGTCGGGGCGCTACGAGCAGTACTTC	CATTPSGRYEQYF	TRBJ2-7	-	TRBV15	-
TGTGCCTGGCGGTCGGGGGTTTCTAACTATGGCTACACCTTC	CAWRSGVSNYGYTF	TRBJ1-2	-	TRBV5-4	few
TGCAGCGTTAGACAGGGGTCGAGGGATACGCAGTATTTT	CSVRQGSRDTQYF	TRBJ2-3	TRBD1	TRBV29-1	-
TGTGCCAGCATGCCCGACAGACCATCCTACGAGCAGTACTTC	CASMPDRPSYEQYF	TRBJ2-7	-	TRBV18	-
TGCGCCAGCAGCTTGGAGAATCGACAGGCGGAAGCTTTCTTT	CASSLENRQAEAFF	TRBJ1-1	-	TRBV5-1	few
TGTGCCAGCAGCTCCGGGACACGGAGTAGCAAGCAGTACTTC	CASSSGTRSSKQYF	TRBJ2-7	-	TRBV7-2	-
TGTGCCAGCAGCTTGGAGGTAGCCTTGAACACTGAAGCTTTCTTT	CASSLEVALNTEAFF	TRBJ1-1	-	TRBV5-8	-
TGTGCCATCAGTGCTGGGGGCAGCCGCTCTGGGGCCAACGTCCTGACTTTC	CAISAGGSRSGANVLTF	TRBJ2-6	-	TRBV10-3	-
TGTGCCAGCAGCCCACAGGGAACCGGGGAGCTGTTTTTT	CASSPQGTGELFF	TRBJ2-2	-	TRBV7-9	-
TGCGCCAGCAGCCCCCTGCCGGGACAGGGGAATTCACCCCTCCACTTT	CASSPLPGQGNSPLHF	TRBJ1-6	TRBD1	TRBV5-1	-
TGTGCCTGGGCGGGGGGCTACGAGCAGTACTTC	CAWAGGYEQYF	TRBJ2-7	TRBD2	TRBV30	-
TGTGCCAGCAGCTTAGTCTCGGCGGGGGGGAGCTCCTACGAGCAGTACTTC	CASSLVSAGGSSYEQYF	TRBJ2-7	TRBD2	TRBV7-6	once
TGTGCCAGCAGCTCGGGACAGACGGGCTCCTACGAGCAGTACTTC	CASSSGQTGSYEQYF	TRBJ2-7	TRBD1	TRBV28	once
TGTGCCAGCAATAGGGGAGCTACCCTCCACTTT	CASNRGATLHF	TRBJ1-6	-	TRBV28	once
TGTGCCTGGAGCCTCGCGAGTGGCCAGCCCCAGCATTTT	CAWSLASGQPQHF	TRBJ1-5	-	TRBV30	-
TGCGCCAGCAGCTTGGGGGGTATACCGAACACTGAAGCTTTCTTT	CASSLGGIPNTEAFF	TRBJ1-1	-	TRBV5-1	-
TGTGCCAGCAGGGGGACAGGCTGCTACGAGCAGTACTTC	CASRGTGCYEQYF	TRBJ2-7	-	TRBV21-1	-
TGTGCCTGGATTCGGGGGGCGCTCAAATCTGGGGCCAACGTCCTGACTTTC	CAWIRGALKSGANVLTF	TRBJ2-6	-	TRBV30	-
TGTGCCAGCAGTAGGGACAGGGGGATCTCTGGGGCCAACGTCCTGACTTTC	CASSRDRGISGANVLTF	TRBJ2-6	TRBD1	TRBV27	-
TGTGCCAGCAGGCCGGACAGGGCCCTCCAGGCGGGGGCTTTCTTT	CASRPDRALQAGAFF	TRBJ1-1	TRBD1	TRBV2	once
TGTGCCAGTAGTGAAGGGGTCTATAATTCACCCCTCCACTTT	CASSEGVYNSPLHF	TRBJ1-6	-	TRBV19	-
TGTGCCAGTAGTATAGAGGGGCTGTCGCAGCCCCAGCATTTT	CASSIEGLSQPQHF	TRBJ1-5	-	TRBV19	-
TGCGCCAGCAATGAGGCGGGGGAGACCGGGGAGCTGTTTTTT	CASNEAGETGELFF	TRBJ2-2	TRBD2	TRBV10-2	-
TGTGCCAGCAGCTTAGGGGGTGCAGTGTTAGAGACCCAGTACTTC	CASSLGGAVLETQYF	TRBJ2-5	-	TRBV7-9	-
TGCGCCAGCATGACTAGCGGGGGATCCTACAATGAGCAGTTCTTC	CASMTSGGSYNEQFF	TRBJ2-1	TRBD2	TRBV5-1	-
TGTGCCAGCAGGGACAGGGGCCTACCTGGGGCCAACGTCCTGACTTTC	CASRDRGLPGANVLTF	TRBJ2-6	TRBD1	TRBV27	-
TGTGCCAGCAGCCCAGATGGGGGTAAAAACGAGCAGTACTTC	CASSPDGGKNEQYF	TRBJ2-7	-	TRBV11-3	-
TGCGCCAGCAGCCCAAGGCCCTCCCATGAGCAGTTCTTC	CASSPRPSHEQFF	TRBJ2-1	-	TRBV5-1	-
TGTGCCAGCACTCCGCTAGCGGGAGAGGACGAGCAGTACTTC	CASTPLAGEDEQYF	TRBJ2-7	TRBD2	TRBV6-6	-
TGTGCCAGCAGCACCAGAAGCGGGGGCCTTTCCTACGAGCAGTACTTC	CASSTRSGGLSYEQYF	TRBJ2-7	TRBD2	TRBV27	-
TGCGCCAGCAGCTTGACCTCACAAGGGCAGCCCCAGCATTTT	CASSLTSQGQPQHF	TRBJ1-5	-	TRBV5-1	-
TGCGCCAGCAGCTTGATACGGGGGGCCGGGGAGCTGTTTTTT	CASSLIRGAGELFF	TRBJ2-2	TRBD2	TRBV5-1	once
TGTGCCAGCAGTCGACTAATGGAGCAGTACTTC	CASSRLMEQYF	TRBJ2-7	-	TRBV6-5	-
TGTGCCAGCAGCCGAGGGGGGACCTCCTACGAGCAGTACTTC	CASSRGGTSYEQYF	TRBJ2-7	-	TRBV7-2	-
TGTGCCAGCAGCTTAGTTATTCGGGAAGGAATGCGGGAGACCCAGTACTTC	CASSLVIREGMRETQYF	TRBJ2-5	-	TRBV11-2	-
TGTGCCAGCACGGGCGGGGGGAGAGGGAGTCAGCCCCAGCATTTT	CASTGGGRGSQPQHF	TRBJ1-5	-	TRBV2	-
TGTGCCAGCAGTTTATCGGTCGGGTTACCTACCGGGGATGAGCAGTTCTTC	CASSLSVGLPTGDEQFF	TRBJ2-1	-	TRBV27	-
TGCGCCAGCAGCCAAGAGGAACTAGCGATTGGCGAGCAGTACTTC	CASSQEELAIGEQYF	TRBJ2-7	TRBD2	TRBV4-1	-
TGCGCCAGCAGCCAGGACCTAGCGGCCTACAATGAGCAGTTCTTC	CASSQDLAAYNEQFF	TRBJ2-1	TRBD2	TRBV4-3	-
TGCGCCAGCAGCCAAGATTATGCCGGGGAAGGTAGCAATCAGCCCCAGCATTTT	CASSQDYAGEGSNQPQHF	TRBJ1-5	-	TRBV4-3	-
TGTGCCAGCAGCGTAGGGGGTTACCCCTACGAGCAGTACTTC	CASSVGGYPYEQYF	TRBJ2-7	-	TRBV9	-
TGTGCCAGCAGTTTCAACAGGGATCAGCCCCAGCATTTT	CASSFNRDQPQHF	TRBJ1-5	-	TRBV27	-